The 5 T cell receptor beta chains given below trace back to one sample, sequenced in a study of CD8 T cells in Susac syndrome. With random hexamers, 0.5 to 1 ug RNA was reverse transcribed. TCRdb used MiXCR to reprocess the immunoSEQ multiplex PCR reads, holding one entry per CDR3 protein. The table shows about 190,000 distinct CDR3 sequences, with under 97% occurring only once. Material: CD4+ T cells from PBMCs. These receptors originate from a human donor with Susac syndrome.

The chain recombines TRBV6-1 with TRBJ1-5, with D unclear. Per germline, CDR1 MNHNS and CDR2 SASEGT. V lost 3 bases and J 4 bases, leaving 10 bases between the germline ends. This CDR3 region has 14 residues. The CDR3 region has the DNA TGTGCCAGCAGTGACGTCGGATTTAATCAGCCCCAGCATTTT. This codes for CASSDVGFNQPQHF.

The V gene is TRBV9, the J gene TRBJ1-6, with 8 bases lining up with TRBD1. V lost 3 bases to trimming and J lost 10 bases; unmatched junction nucleotides: 9. CDR3 length: 15 amino acids. In germline, CDR1 is SGDLS, CDR2 YYNGEE. The chain's CDR3 is CASSDSGGWGSPLHF. As DNA, the CDR3 is TGTGCCAGCAGCGACTCAGGGGGCTGGGGATCACCCCTCCACTTT.

The J gene is TRBJ2-1, the V gene TRBV29-1; 7 bases map to TRBD2. Germline V lookup: CDR1 SQVTM, CDR2 ANQGSEA. After removal of 6 bases from V and 0 bases from J, the junction contained 5 bases not matched to a gene. The CDR3 has 14 residues. The CDR3 bases are TGCAGCGTGCCCGGGGGGACCTCCTACAATGAGCAGTTCTTC. Protein sequence: CSVPGGTSYNEQFF.

The V and J genes are TRBV9 and TRBJ1-2, with a tentative D call TRBD1 (6 bases). Germline values: CDR1 SGDLS, CDR2 YYNGEE. This CDR3 region has 13 residues. V lost 1 base to trimming and J lost 7 bases, with 11 bases between them. The CDR3 region is CASSVKDSGGYTF. DNA for the CDR3: TGTGCCAGCAGCGTAAAGGACAGCGGTGGCTACACCTTC.

This chain connects TRBV20-1 to TRBJ1-5; D is unresolved. The germline gives CDR1 DFQATT, CDR2 SNEGSKA (reference sequence). The CDR3 is 15 residues long. Trimming removed 2 bases at V and 2 bases at J, with 13 bases between. CDR3 DNA sequence: TGCAGTGCTAGACGGGCCTCAGGCGGCAATCAGCCCCAGCATTTT. It codes for CSARRASGGNQPQHF.